This T cell receptor beta chain was captured by sequencing in a study of cytomegalovirus exposure and HLA in healthy donors. Study findings and constraints: The listing of roughly 160 TCR beta chains classed them as cytomegalovirus-associated. Within the 100 to 150 validation repertoires, first-cohort TCR clusters tended to co-occur, according to a later analysis. The classifier reportedly diagnosed cytomegalovirus status with high sensitivity and specificity.

Trimming cost V 0 bases and J 3 bases; bases outside gene matches: 7. Germline CDR1 MGHRA, CDR2 YSYEKL. This CDR3 has 16 amino acids. Some clones are missing from TCRdb's copy, which holds only in-frame ones; the method was immunoSEQ multiplex PCR. The sample yields 150,000 to 200,000 clones, just under 85% seen once. This clone has only one observation. Its antigen is not known. The source material was PBMCs. V gene TRBV4-1 combines with J gene TRBJ2-7; 8 bases agree with TRBD2. The clonotype originates from a young man in good health and CMV-seropositive. This chain's CDR3 is CASSQESGGAYYEQYF. The CDR3 DNA reads TGCGCCAGCAGCCAAGAATCGGGGGGGGCTTACTACGAGCAGTACTTC.